This T cell receptor (beta chain) was identified during a study of blood T cell repertoires in COVID-19. Study context: Sites in the United States, Italy and Spain provided acute and convalescent COVID-19 samples. Sources were T cells, B-cell-depleted T cells, or PBMCs; the material itself was cDNA or gDNA.

In the study's own analysis: Estimation of nucleated cell counts relied on the amplification of reference gene primers. Sequencing used immunoSEQ multiplex PCR; TCRdb keeps in-frame clones, though not all of them. V, J and clone size derive from that table, while D and trimming were established from the DNA sequence. The sample lists more than 150,000 clones; about 80% were seen once. The CDR3 is 15 amino acids. Trimming stripped 2 bases from V and 4 bases from J, with 14 bases between. Germline-derived CDR1 and CDR2 are KGHDR and SFDVKD. Sequences were obtained from peripheral blood. The V and J genes are TRBV24-1 and TRBJ2-7, with D uncertain. The sequence was obtained from a young man with active or convalescent COVID-19. The CDR3 spells CATSDSSRPVYEQYF. The DNA of the CDR3 is TGTGCCACCAGTGATTCTTCGCGCCCCGTATACGAGCAGTACTTC.